This T cell receptor (beta chain) is from a study of Ad26.COV2.S vaccination and SARS-CoV-2 variants. As to this clone: The antigen is not known.

Libraries were prepared by immunoSEQ multiplex PCR; TCRdb keeps only in-frame clonotypes and omits some of them. The repertoire holds over 130,000 clones, about nine tenths seen once, with approximately 5% in the top ten. Germline-derived CDR1 and CDR2 are MNHEY and SMNVEV (reference sequence). After removal of 3 bases from V and 4 bases from J, the junction contained 6 bases not matched to a gene. CDR3 length equals 14 residues. Study results and limitations: Vaccine recipients and placebo recipients showed similar non-spike TCR breadth. Measurements of TCR breadth and depth may have given underestimates of the total T cell responses. Spike-specific TCR breadth was greater in vaccine than placebo recipients. In vaccinated individuals, spike-specific CD8+ and CD4+ T cell responses reportedly displayed substantial breadth.

The source of this sequence is a human donor who had recovered from COVID-19. The starting material was peripheral blood, obtained after recovery from COVID-19. J is TRBJ2-7 and V is TRBV27; TRBD1 agrees at 7 bases. CDR3 sequence reads: CASSFGETGYEQYF. The CDR3 coding sequence is TGTGCCAGCAGTTTTGGAGAGACAGGGTACGAGCAGTACTTC.